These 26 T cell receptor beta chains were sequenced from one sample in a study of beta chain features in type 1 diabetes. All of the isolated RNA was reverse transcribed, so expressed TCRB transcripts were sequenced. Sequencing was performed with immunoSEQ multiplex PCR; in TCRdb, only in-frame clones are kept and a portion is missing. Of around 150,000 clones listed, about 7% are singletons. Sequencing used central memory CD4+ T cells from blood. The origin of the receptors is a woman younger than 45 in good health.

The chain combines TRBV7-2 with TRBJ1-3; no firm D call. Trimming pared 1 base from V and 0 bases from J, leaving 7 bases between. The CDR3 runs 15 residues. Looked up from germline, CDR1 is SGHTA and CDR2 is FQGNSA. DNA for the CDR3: TGTGCCAGCAGCTTAGGGCCTTCCTCTGGAAACACCATATATTTT. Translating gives CASSLGPSSGNTIYF.

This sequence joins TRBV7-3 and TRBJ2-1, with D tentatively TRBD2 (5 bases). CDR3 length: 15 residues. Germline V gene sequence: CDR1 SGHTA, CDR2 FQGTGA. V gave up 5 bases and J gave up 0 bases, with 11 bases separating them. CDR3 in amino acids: CASSRDRDSYNEQFF. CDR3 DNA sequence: TGTGCCAGCAGCCGTGACCGGGACTCCTACAATGAGCAGTTCTTC.

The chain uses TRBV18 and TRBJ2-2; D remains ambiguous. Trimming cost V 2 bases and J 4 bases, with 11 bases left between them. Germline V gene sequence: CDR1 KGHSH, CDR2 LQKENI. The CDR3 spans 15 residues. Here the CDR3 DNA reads TGTGCCAGCTCACCAGTGTCACAGACCACCGGGGAGCTGTTTTTT. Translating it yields CASSPVSQTTGELFF.

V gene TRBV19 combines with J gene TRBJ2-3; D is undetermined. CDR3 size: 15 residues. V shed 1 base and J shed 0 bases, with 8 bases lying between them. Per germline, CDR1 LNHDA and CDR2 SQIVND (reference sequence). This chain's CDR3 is CASSIGGGSTDTQYF. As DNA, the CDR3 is TGTGCCAGTAGTATAGGCGGCGGAAGCACAGATACGCAGTATTTT.

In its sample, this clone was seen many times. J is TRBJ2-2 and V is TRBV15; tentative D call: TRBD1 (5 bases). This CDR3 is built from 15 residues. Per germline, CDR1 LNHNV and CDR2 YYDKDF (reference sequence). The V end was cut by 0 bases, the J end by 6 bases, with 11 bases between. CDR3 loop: CATSRDRGYAGELFF. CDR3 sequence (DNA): TGTGCCACCAGCAGAGATAGGGGATACGCCGGGGAGCTGTTTTTT.

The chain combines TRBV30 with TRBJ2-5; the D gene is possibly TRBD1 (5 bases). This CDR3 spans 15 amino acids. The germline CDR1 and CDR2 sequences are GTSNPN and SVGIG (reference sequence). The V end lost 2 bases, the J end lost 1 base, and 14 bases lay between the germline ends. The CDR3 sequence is CAWSYDSWGQETQYF. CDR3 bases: TGTGCCTGGAGTTACGACAGTTGGGGCCAAGAGACCCAGTACTTC.

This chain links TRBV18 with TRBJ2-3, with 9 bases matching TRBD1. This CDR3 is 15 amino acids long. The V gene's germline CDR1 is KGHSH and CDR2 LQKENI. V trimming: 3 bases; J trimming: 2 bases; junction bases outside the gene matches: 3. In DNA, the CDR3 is TGTGCCAGCTCACCCGGGACAGGGTTCACAGATACGCAGTATTTT. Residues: CASSPGTGFTDTQYF.

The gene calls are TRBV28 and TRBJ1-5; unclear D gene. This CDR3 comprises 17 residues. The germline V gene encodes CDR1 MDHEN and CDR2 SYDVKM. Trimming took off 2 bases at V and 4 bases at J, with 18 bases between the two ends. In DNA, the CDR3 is TGTGCCAGCAGTTTACTATCCCCAACAGAACGAAATCAGCCCCAGCATTTT. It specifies CASSLLSPTERNQPQHF.

The CDR3 DNA sequence: TGTGCCAGCAGTGGCTACTCAGCGACTGAAAAACTGTTTTTT. Protein product: CASSGYSATEKLFF. The J gene is TRBJ1-4, the V gene TRBV25-1; D is undetermined. V was shortened by 4 bases and J by 7 bases, with 13 bases between the two germline ends. This CDR3 region has 14 residues. CDR1 MGHDK and CDR2 SYGVNS come from the germline V gene.

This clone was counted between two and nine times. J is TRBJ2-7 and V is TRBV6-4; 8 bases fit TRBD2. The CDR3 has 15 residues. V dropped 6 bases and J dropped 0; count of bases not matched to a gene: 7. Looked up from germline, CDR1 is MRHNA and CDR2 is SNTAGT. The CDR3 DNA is TGTGCCAGCAGGATTCAGCGGGAGCCCTCCTACGAGCAGTACTTC. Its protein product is CASRIQREPSYEQYF.

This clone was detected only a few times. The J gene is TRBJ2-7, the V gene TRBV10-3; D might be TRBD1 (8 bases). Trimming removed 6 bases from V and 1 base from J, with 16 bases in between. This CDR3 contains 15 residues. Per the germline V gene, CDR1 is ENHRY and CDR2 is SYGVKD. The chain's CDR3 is CAIRGTGGDSYEQYF. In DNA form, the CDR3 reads TGTGCCATCAGGGGTACAGGGGGGGATTCCTACGAGCAGTACTTC.

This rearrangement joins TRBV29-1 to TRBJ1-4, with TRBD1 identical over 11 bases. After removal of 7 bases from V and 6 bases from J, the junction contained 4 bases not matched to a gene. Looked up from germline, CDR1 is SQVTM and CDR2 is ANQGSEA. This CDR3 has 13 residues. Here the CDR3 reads CSGGTGGDEKLFF. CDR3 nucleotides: TGCAGCGGGGGGACAGGGGGGGATGAAAAACTGTTTTTT. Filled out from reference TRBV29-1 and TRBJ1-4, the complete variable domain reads SAVISQKPSRDICQRGTSLTIQCQVDSQVTMMFWYRQQPGQSLTLIATANQGSEATYESGFVIDKFPISRPNLTFSTLTVSNMSPEDSSIYLCSGGTGGDEKLFFGSGTQLSVL.

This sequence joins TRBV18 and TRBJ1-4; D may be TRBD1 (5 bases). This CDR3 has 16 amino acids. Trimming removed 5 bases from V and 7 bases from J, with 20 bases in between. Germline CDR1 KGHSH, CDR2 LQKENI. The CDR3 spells CASSSNSGTGGEKLFF. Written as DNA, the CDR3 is TGTGCCAGCTCATCGAATTCTGGGACTGGGGGTGAAAAACTGTTTTTT.

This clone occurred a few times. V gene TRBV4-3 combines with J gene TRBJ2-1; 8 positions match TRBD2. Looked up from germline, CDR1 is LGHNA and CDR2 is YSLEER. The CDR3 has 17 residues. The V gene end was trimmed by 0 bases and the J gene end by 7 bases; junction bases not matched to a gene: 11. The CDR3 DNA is TGCGCCAGCAGCCAAGAATTGAGGCTAGCGGGTGGTAATGAGCAGTTCTTC. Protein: CASSQELRLAGGNEQFF.

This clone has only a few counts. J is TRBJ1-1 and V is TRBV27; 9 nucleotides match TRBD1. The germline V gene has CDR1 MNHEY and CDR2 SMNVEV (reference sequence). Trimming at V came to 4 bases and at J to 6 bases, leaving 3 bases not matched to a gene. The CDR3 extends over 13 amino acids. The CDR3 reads CASSSGQGAEAFF. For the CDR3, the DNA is TGTGCCAGCAGTTCGGGACAGGGCGCTGAAGCTTTCTTT.

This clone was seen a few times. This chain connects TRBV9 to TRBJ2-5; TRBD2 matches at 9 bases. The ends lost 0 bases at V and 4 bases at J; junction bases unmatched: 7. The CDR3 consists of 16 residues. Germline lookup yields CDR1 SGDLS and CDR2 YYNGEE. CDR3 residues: CASSVAASGTVETQYF. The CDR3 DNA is TGTGCCAGCAGCGTAGCGGCTAGCGGGACCGTAGAGACCCAGTACTTC.

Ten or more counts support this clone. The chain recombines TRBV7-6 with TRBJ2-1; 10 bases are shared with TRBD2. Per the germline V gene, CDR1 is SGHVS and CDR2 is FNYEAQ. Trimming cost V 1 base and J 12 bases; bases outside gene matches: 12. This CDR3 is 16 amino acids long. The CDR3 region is CASSLGTSGGRVGQFF. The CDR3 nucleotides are TGTGCCAGCAGCTTAGGGACTAGCGGAGGCAGAGTGGGGCAGTTCTTC.

In nucleotides, the CDR3 is TGTGCCAGCATCCTCGGGACAGGGAACTATGGCTACACCTTC. Encoded protein: CASILGTGNYGYTF. V and J are TRBV6-6 and TRBJ1-2; TRBD1 agrees at 9 bases. Germline CDR1 MNHNY, CDR2 SVGAGI (reference sequence). Trimming took 7 bases from V and 2 from J; bases not matched to a gene: 5. CDR3 length equals 14 residues.

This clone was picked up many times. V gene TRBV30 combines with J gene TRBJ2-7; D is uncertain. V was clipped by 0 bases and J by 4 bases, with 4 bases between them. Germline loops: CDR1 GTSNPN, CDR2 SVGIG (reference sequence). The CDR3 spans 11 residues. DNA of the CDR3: TGTGCCTGGAGTGTACAGTACGAGCAGTACTTC. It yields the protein CAWSVQYEQYF.

The CDR3 loop reads CASSQDQGDAQPQHF. The CDR3 DNA is TGTGCCAGCAGCCAAGATCAGGGCGATGCTCAGCCCCAGCATTTT. The chain is built from TRBV4-2 and TRBJ1-5, with D maybe TRBD1 (5 bases). CDR1 and CDR2 (germline): LGHNA, YNFKEQ. The CDR3 covers 15 residues. Trimming took off 0 bases at V and 6 bases at J, with 12 bases between the two ends.

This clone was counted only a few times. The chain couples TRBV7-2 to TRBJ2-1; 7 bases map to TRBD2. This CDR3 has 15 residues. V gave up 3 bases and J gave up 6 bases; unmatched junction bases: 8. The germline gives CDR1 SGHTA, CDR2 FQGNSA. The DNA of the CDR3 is TGTGCCAGCAGCTTCGGCGGGAGTAACTCCAATGAGCAGTTCTTC. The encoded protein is CASSFGGSNSNEQFF.

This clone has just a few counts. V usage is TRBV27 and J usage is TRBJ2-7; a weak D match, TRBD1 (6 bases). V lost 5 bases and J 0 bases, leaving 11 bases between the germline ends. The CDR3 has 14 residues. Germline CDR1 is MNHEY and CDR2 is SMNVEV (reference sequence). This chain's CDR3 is CASSANRVSYEQYF. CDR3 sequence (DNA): TGTGCCAGCAGTGCTAACAGGGTCTCCTACGAGCAGTACTTC.

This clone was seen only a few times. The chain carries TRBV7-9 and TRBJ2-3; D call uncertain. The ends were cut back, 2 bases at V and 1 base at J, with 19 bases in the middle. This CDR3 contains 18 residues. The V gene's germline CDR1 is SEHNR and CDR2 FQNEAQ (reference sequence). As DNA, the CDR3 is TGTGCCAGCAGCTTAATTTTGGCTTGGCAGACTGGCACAGATACGCAGTATTTT. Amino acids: CASSLILAWQTGTDTQYF. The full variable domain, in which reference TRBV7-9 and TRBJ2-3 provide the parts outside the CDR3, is DTGVSQNPRHKITKRGQNVTFRCDPISEHNRLYWYRQTLGQGPEFLTYFQNEAQLEKSRLLSDRFSAERPKGSFSTLEIQRTEQGDSAMYLCASSLILAWQTGTDTQYFGPGTRLTVL.

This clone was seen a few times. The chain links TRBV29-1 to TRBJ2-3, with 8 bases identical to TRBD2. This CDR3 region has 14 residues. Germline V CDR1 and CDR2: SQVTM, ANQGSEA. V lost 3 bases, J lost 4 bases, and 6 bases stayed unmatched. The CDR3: CSVDKYSGADTQYF. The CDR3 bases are TGCAGCGTTGATAAATATAGCGGGGCAGATACGCAGTATTTT.

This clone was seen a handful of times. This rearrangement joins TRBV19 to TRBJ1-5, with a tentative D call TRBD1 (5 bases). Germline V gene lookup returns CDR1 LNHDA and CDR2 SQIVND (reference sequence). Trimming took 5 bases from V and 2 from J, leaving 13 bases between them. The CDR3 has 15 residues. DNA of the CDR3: TGTGCCAGTAGTGGCCAGACAGTAGGCAATCAGCCCCAGCATTTT. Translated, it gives CASSGQTVGNQPQHF.

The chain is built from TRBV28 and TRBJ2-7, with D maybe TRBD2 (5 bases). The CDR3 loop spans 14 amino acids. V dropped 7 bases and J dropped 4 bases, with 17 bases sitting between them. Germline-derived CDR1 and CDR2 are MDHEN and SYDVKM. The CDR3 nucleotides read TGTGCCAGCATGAGAACAGTCGGGATTTACGAGCAGTACTTC. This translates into CASMRTVGIYEQYF.